This TCR beta chain was profiled in a study of OX40 agonist ivuxolimab in advanced cancers. The J segment lost 4 bases and the V segment lost 5 bases, leaving 5 bases of the junction unmatched. Germline V gene lookup returns CDR1 MNHEY and CDR2 SVGAGI. This CDR3 contains 13 residues. Using immunoSEQ multiplex PCR, the repertoire was profiled, and TCRdb retains in-frame clones only, with some absent. The sample lists about 64,000 clones, around 90% occurring once. This TCR derives from an adult with an advanced solid tumor such as melanoma, head and neck, liver or kidney cancer. The material was CD4+ or CD8+ T cells sorted from blood, obtained in a trial of the OX40 agonist ivuxolimab. This chain connects TRBV6-5 to TRBJ2-7; 7 nucleotides align to TRBD1. The CDR3 spells CASSPQGEYEQYF. In DNA form, the CDR3 reads TGTGCCAGCAGTCCGCAGGGGGAGTACGAGCAGTACTTC.